The subject of this entry is one TCR beta chain. Its specificity is not known. Here immunoSEQ multiplex PCR was the method, and the copy in TCRdb shows in-frame clones only, minus some. Among under 150,000 clones listed, approximately 82% were seen once. This sample is drawn from a study of T cell responses to AZD1222 COVID-19 vaccine. Looked up from germline, CDR1 is SGDLS and CDR2 is YYNGEE. This CDR3 has 15 residues. V lost 4 bases to trimming and J lost 3 bases; unmatched junction nucleotides: 9. General study results and limits: Spike-specific TCR breadth and depth grew following two AZD1222 doses. Samples come after the peak T cell response, not at day 14.

The TCR was taken from an adult who received the AZD1222 COVID-19 vaccine. Source: peripheral blood, taken 28 days after the second AZD1222 dose. The rearrangement uses TRBV9 and TRBJ2-7, with 8 nucleotides matching TRBD1. CDR3 loop: CASSPQGAPSYEQYF. In DNA, the CDR3 is TGTGCCAGCAGCCCTCAGGGGGCGCCGAGCTACGAGCAGTACTTC.